This is a list of T cell receptor beta chains from one sample in a study of early T cells in non-severe SARS-CoV-2 infection. TCRdb itself ran the 5' RACE reads through MiXCR, one entry per CDR3 protein. Altogether nearly 90,000 distinct CDR3 sequences are present, roughly 14% being singletons, with the ten largest covering roughly 6.4%. The sample comprised whole blood. All receptors derive from an adult who was a healthcare worker with PCR-confirmed SARS-CoV-2 infection or an uninfected control (not recorded which). The CDR3 runs from the conserved cysteine through the conserved F or W. The order of the fields is D gene, CDR3 length, V gene, clone size, J gene, CDR3 DNA, CDR3 protein. A D gene is named only where the DNA matches it firmly. Clone size is shown for a subset of rows, as once, few, many or a class of expanded clone.

d_gene: NA
len: 15
v_gene: TRBV7-8
abundance: NA
j_gene: TRBJ2-1
CDR3nt: TGTGCCAGCAGCCGTAGGATGGGGGGTTACAATGAGCAGTTCTTC
CDR3aa: CASSRRMGGYNEQFF

d_gene: TRBD1
len: 15
v_gene: TRBV10-3
abundance: NA
j_gene: TRBJ2-2
CDR3nt: TGTGCCATCAGTGAGGAGACAGGGGCGATCGGGGAGCTGTTTTTT
CDR3aa: CAISEETGAIGELFF

d_gene: NA
len: 14
v_gene: TRBV12-3/TRBV12-4
abundance: many
j_gene: TRBJ2-7
CDR3nt: TGTGCCAGCAGTTTCCCACAGGGCTCCTACGAGCAGTACTTC
CDR3aa: CASSFPQGSYEQYF

d_gene: NA
len: 16
v_gene: TRBV27
abundance: few
j_gene: TRBJ1-2
CDR3nt: TGTGCCAGCAGTTCTCCGGGAACAGGTTGGGCAGGTGGCTACACCTTC
CDR3aa: CASSSPGTGWAGGYTF

d_gene: NA
len: 14
v_gene: TRBV9
abundance: NA
j_gene: TRBJ2-7
CDR3nt: TGTGCCAGCAGCGTAGGCGGGACCCGCTACGAGCAGTACTTC
CDR3aa: CASSVGGTRYEQYF

d_gene: NA
len: 17
v_gene: TRBV2
abundance: few
j_gene: TRBJ1-6
CDR3nt: TGTGCCAGCAGTGAGGCGCCTGGGTTGAGAGATAATTCACCCCTCCACTTT
CDR3aa: CASSEAPGLRDNSPLHF

d_gene: TRBD2
len: 14
v_gene: TRBV20-1
abundance: many
j_gene: TRBJ2-1
CDR3nt: TGCAGTGCCTGGACTAGCGGGGCCTACAATGAGCAGTTCTTC
CDR3aa: CSAWTSGAYNEQFF

d_gene: NA
len: 15
v_gene: TRBV7-9
abundance: many
j_gene: TRBJ2-1
CDR3nt: TGTGCCAGCAGCCCCCCGGGGCCCTGGGACAATGAGCAGTTCTTC
CDR3aa: CASSPPGPWDNEQFF

d_gene: NA
len: 15
v_gene: TRBV29-1
abundance: many
j_gene: TRBJ2-7
CDR3nt: TGCAGCGTTTTAACCTGGACGGACCTATCATACGAGCAGTACTTC
CDR3aa: CSVLTWTDLSYEQYF

d_gene: NA
len: 14
v_gene: TRBV12-3/TRBV12-4
abundance: NA
j_gene: TRBJ1-1
CDR3nt: TGTGCCAGCAGTTTAACTCAGGGGAGCACTGAAGCTTTCTTT
CDR3aa: CASSLTQGSTEAFF

d_gene: NA
len: 13
v_gene: TRBV12-3/TRBV12-4
abundance: many
j_gene: TRBJ2-7
CDR3nt: TGTGCCAGCAGTTTAGGGGAGTCCTACGAGCAGTACTTC
CDR3aa: CASSLGESYEQYF

d_gene: NA
len: 15
v_gene: TRBV7-9
abundance: NA
j_gene: TRBJ2-7
CDR3nt: TGTGCCAGCAGTCCCATCGGTCAAAACTCCTACGAGCAGTACTTC
CDR3aa: CASSPIGQNSYEQYF

d_gene: TRBD2
len: 15
v_gene: TRBV7-9
abundance: many
j_gene: TRBJ2-1
CDR3nt: TGTGCCAGCAGCACGGGACTAGCGGGAGTTAATGAGCAGTTCTTC
CDR3aa: CASSTGLAGVNEQFF

d_gene: NA
len: 14
v_gene: TRBV5-6
abundance: NA
j_gene: TRBJ1-5
CDR3nt: TGTGCCAGCAGCCCTGCCACAGGCGTTCAGCCCCAGCATTTT
CDR3aa: CASSPATGVQPQHF

d_gene: TRBD1
len: 13
v_gene: TRBV20-1
abundance: NA
j_gene: TRBJ1-2
CDR3nt: TGCAGTGCTAGTATCCAGGGGGCGCATGGCTACACCTTC
CDR3aa: CSASIQGAHGYTF

d_gene: NA
len: 12
v_gene: TRBV30
abundance: NA
j_gene: TRBJ1-1
CDR3nt: TGTGCCTGGAACGAGGTTAACACTGAAGCTTTCTTT
CDR3aa: CAWNEVNTEAFF

d_gene: NA
len: 11
v_gene: TRBV7-8
abundance: many
j_gene: TRBJ2-7
CDR3nt: TGTGCCAGCAGCTCCTATGCCGGGCAGTACTTC
CDR3aa: CASSSYAGQYF

d_gene: TRBD2
len: 17
v_gene: TRBV5-1
abundance: many
j_gene: TRBJ2-2
CDR3nt: TGCGCCAGCACCGTGTTTGAACTAGCGGCGAACACCGGGGAGCTGTTTTTT
CDR3aa: CASTVFELAANTGELFF

d_gene: NA
len: 15
v_gene: TRBV12-3/TRBV12-4
abundance: few
j_gene: TRBJ1-2
CDR3nt: TGTGCCAGCAGTTTGTGGCAGTCGCCGAACTATGGCTACACCTTC
CDR3aa: CASSLWQSPNYGYTF

d_gene: NA
len: 13
v_gene: TRBV11-2
abundance: few
j_gene: TRBJ1-2
CDR3nt: TGTGCCAGCAGCCCCAATATTGTCTATGGCTACACCTTC
CDR3aa: CASSPNIVYGYTF

d_gene: TRBD2
len: 18
v_gene: TRBV2
abundance: few
j_gene: TRBJ2-3
CDR3nt: TGTGCCAGCAGTGAAATCGGCCTAGCGGGGCCCCGGACAGATACGCAGTATTTT
CDR3aa: CASSEIGLAGPRTDTQYF

d_gene: NA
len: 15
v_gene: TRBV27
abundance: few
j_gene: TRBJ1-1
CDR3nt: TGTGCCAGCAGACTCGGACCAGGGGCGAACACTGAAGCTTTCTTT
CDR3aa: CASRLGPGANTEAFF

d_gene: NA
len: 11
v_gene: TRBV10-2
abundance: NA
j_gene: TRBJ1-1
CDR3nt: TGCGCCAGCAGTGAAAACACTGAAGCTTTCTTT
CDR3aa: CASSENTEAFF

d_gene: NA
len: 16
v_gene: TRBV7-6
abundance: NA
j_gene: TRBJ2-1
CDR3nt: TGTGCCAGCAGCTCCGGCGGGCCTGCCCCGTACAATGAGCAGTTCTTC
CDR3aa: CASSSGGPAPYNEQFF

d_gene: TRBD2
len: 17
v_gene: TRBV7-9
abundance: many
j_gene: TRBJ2-1
CDR3nt: TGTGCCAGCAGCCTCCCGGGGTCGTACGGGGGAGGGCCCGAGCAGTTCTTC
CDR3aa: CASSLPGSYGGGPEQFF

d_gene: TRBD1
len: 18
v_gene: TRBV5-1
abundance: NA
j_gene: TRBJ2-6
CDR3nt: TGCGCCAGCAGCTGGATTACAGGGGGCTTTTCTGGGGCCAACGTCCTGACTTTC
CDR3aa: CASSWITGGFSGANVLTF

d_gene: NA
len: 15
v_gene: TRBV30
abundance: few
j_gene: TRBJ1-2
CDR3nt: TGTGCCTGGAGTATCCTCGACATCTCCCATTATGGCTACACCTTC
CDR3aa: CAWSILDISHYGYTF

d_gene: NA
len: 11
v_gene: TRBV27
abundance: NA
j_gene: TRBJ2-7
CDR3nt: TGTGCCAGCAAGGGGGGCTACGAGCAGTACTTC
CDR3aa: CASKGGYEQYF

d_gene: NA
len: 15
v_gene: TRBV6-2/TRBV6-3
abundance: NA
j_gene: TRBJ1-6
CDR3nt: TGTGCCAGCAGACACCCCGGCAGGGCCAGTGAACCCCTCCACTTT
CDR3aa: CASRHPGRASEPLHF

d_gene: TRBD1
len: 15
v_gene: TRBV20-1
abundance: few
j_gene: TRBJ1-5
CDR3nt: TGCAGCGCATCAGGCGGGACAGGGAGCAATCAGCCCCAGCATTTT
CDR3aa: CSASGGTGSNQPQHF

d_gene: TRBD2
len: 14
v_gene: TRBV12-5
abundance: NA
j_gene: TRBJ2-1
CDR3nt: TGTGCTAGTGGTACCGGGACTAGCGCAGGGGAGCAGTTCTTC
CDR3aa: CASGTGTSAGEQFF

d_gene: TRBD2
len: 16
v_gene: TRBV12-3/TRBV12-4
abundance: NA
j_gene: TRBJ2-3
CDR3nt: TGTGCCAGCAGTTTTTCCCTTGGGTTAGCGGGCCCCCATCCCGGTTTT
CDR3aa: CASSFSLGLAGPHPGF

d_gene: NA
len: 16
v_gene: TRBV14
abundance: NA
j_gene: TRBJ2-7
CDR3nt: TGTGCCAGCAGCCAAGGGGTACAAAAACTCTCCTACGAGCAGTACTTC
CDR3aa: CASSQGVQKLSYEQYF

d_gene: NA
len: 15
v_gene: TRBV5-1
abundance: NA
j_gene: TRBJ1-4
CDR3nt: TGCGCCAGCAGCTTTGACCGATCTGGCCCGGAAAAACTGTTTTTT
CDR3aa: CASSFDRSGPEKLFF

d_gene: NA
len: 13
v_gene: TRBV19
abundance: NA
j_gene: TRBJ2-6
CDR3nt: TGTGCCAGCGGGCCCTCTGGGGCCAACGTCCTGACTTTC
CDR3aa: CASGPSGANVLTF

d_gene: NA
len: 13
v_gene: TRBV6-1
abundance: few
j_gene: TRBJ1-2
CDR3nt: TGTGCCAGCCTCGAACAGGGTCCCCTTGGCTACACCTTC
CDR3aa: CASLEQGPLGYTF

d_gene: TRBD1
len: 16
v_gene: TRBV5-1
abundance: NA
j_gene: TRBJ2-1
CDR3nt: TGCGCCAGCAGCTTGGCCGAGGGGGCTGCCTACAATGAGCAGTTCTTC
CDR3aa: CASSLAEGAAYNEQFF

d_gene: NA
len: 13
v_gene: TRBV20-1
abundance: NA
j_gene: TRBJ1-1
CDR3nt: TGCAGTGCTAGGCAGCAAATGAACACTGAAGCTTTCTTT
CDR3aa: CSARQQMNTEAFF

d_gene: NA
len: 15
v_gene: TRBV11-2
abundance: few
j_gene: TRBJ1-2
CDR3nt: TGTGCCAGCAGCCAATCGCCAGGGACGGCCTATGGCTACACCTTC
CDR3aa: CASSQSPGTAYGYTF

d_gene: TRBD2
len: 15
v_gene: TRBV10-3
abundance: many
j_gene: TRBJ2-3
CDR3nt: TGTGCCATCAGTCAGACTAGCGGATTCACAGATACGCAGTATTTT
CDR3aa: CAISQTSGFTDTQYF

d_gene: TRBD2
len: 15
v_gene: TRBV6-1
abundance: NA
j_gene: TRBJ2-1
CDR3nt: TGTGCCAGCACCAATCTAGCGGGAGGGCAAAGGGAGCAGTTCTTC
CDR3aa: CASTNLAGGQREQFF

d_gene: TRBD1
len: 16
v_gene: TRBV9
abundance: NA
j_gene: TRBJ1-5
CDR3nt: TGTGCCAGCAGCCCCCCCACCGGGACAGGGGGCGAATCCCAGCATTTT
CDR3aa: CASSPPTGTGGESQHF

d_gene: TRBD1
len: 14
v_gene: TRBV2
abundance: NA
j_gene: TRBJ2-7
CDR3nt: TGTGCCATCCCCATCGGGACAGGGGGCTACGAGCAGTACTTC
CDR3aa: CAIPIGTGGYEQYF

d_gene: NA
len: 14
v_gene: TRBV5-1
abundance: few
j_gene: TRBJ1-2
CDR3nt: TGCGCCAGCAGCCCTGGGTTGGGGGCCTATGGCTACACCTTC
CDR3aa: CASSPGLGAYGYTF

d_gene: TRBD1
len: 14
v_gene: TRBV20-1
abundance: few
j_gene: TRBJ2-7
CDR3nt: TGCAGTGCTAGATCGACAGGGGGGAAGTACGAGCAGTACTTC
CDR3aa: CSARSTGGKYEQYF

d_gene: NA
len: 13
v_gene: TRBV29-1
abundance: NA
j_gene: TRBJ2-1
CDR3nt: TGCAGCGCTGCGCCTAGCTCCTACAATGAGCAGTTCTTC
CDR3aa: CSAAPSSYNEQFF

d_gene: NA
len: 15
v_gene: TRBV28
abundance: NA
j_gene: TRBJ1-4
CDR3nt: TGTGCCAGCAGTTTAACGGTCAGAGGAGACGAAAAACTGTTTTTT
CDR3aa: CASSLTVRGDEKLFF

d_gene: TRBD2
len: 17
v_gene: TRBV29-1
abundance: NA
j_gene: TRBJ2-1
CDR3nt: TGCAGCGTTGGAGAGGGTAGCGGGGGATACTCCTACAATGAGCAGTTCTTC
CDR3aa: CSVGEGSGGYSYNEQFF

d_gene: TRBD2
len: 15
v_gene: TRBV7-9
abundance: NA
j_gene: TRBJ2-1
CDR3nt: TGTGCCAGCAGCCCATCTAGCGGGGAGCACAATGAGCAGTTCTTC
CDR3aa: CASSPSSGEHNEQFF

d_gene: TRBD1
len: 19
v_gene: TRBV28
abundance: NA
j_gene: TRBJ2-1
CDR3nt: TGTGCCAGCAGTTTACCCCTCCGGGACAGGGTTGGGTTCTACAATGAGCAGTTCTTC
CDR3aa: CASSLPLRDRVGFYNEQFF

d_gene: NA
len: 13
v_gene: TRBV7-8
abundance: NA
j_gene: TRBJ2-1
CDR3nt: TGTGCCAGCAGCTTAGCTAGCGCCAATGAGCAGTTCTTC
CDR3aa: CASSLASANEQFF

d_gene: NA
len: 17
v_gene: TRBV7-2
abundance: NA
j_gene: TRBJ2-7
CDR3nt: TGTGCCAGCAGCTTAGAATTTGGCAGGGATCTCACCTACGAGCAGTACTTC
CDR3aa: CASSLEFGRDLTYEQYF

d_gene: NA
len: 10
v_gene: TRBV9
abundance: few
j_gene: TRBJ1-2
CDR3nt: TGTGCCAGCAGCTCGGGACCTGACACCTTC
CDR3aa: CASSSGPDTF

d_gene: NA
len: 10
v_gene: TRBV20-1
abundance: NA
j_gene: TRBJ2-3
CDR3nt: TGCAGTGCTGCCTCGGAACGGCAGTATTTT
CDR3aa: CSAASERQYF

d_gene: NA
len: 15
v_gene: TRBV7-2
abundance: few
j_gene: TRBJ1-6
CDR3nt: TGTGCCAGCCAGAGGTGGGCAGGGGAAAATTCACCCCTCCACTTT
CDR3aa: CASQRWAGENSPLHF

d_gene: TRBD1
len: 13
v_gene: TRBV18
abundance: NA
j_gene: TRBJ2-1
CDR3nt: TGTGCCAGCTCACCGGGACAGGGGGATCGAACGATCTTC
CDR3aa: CASSPGQGDRTIF